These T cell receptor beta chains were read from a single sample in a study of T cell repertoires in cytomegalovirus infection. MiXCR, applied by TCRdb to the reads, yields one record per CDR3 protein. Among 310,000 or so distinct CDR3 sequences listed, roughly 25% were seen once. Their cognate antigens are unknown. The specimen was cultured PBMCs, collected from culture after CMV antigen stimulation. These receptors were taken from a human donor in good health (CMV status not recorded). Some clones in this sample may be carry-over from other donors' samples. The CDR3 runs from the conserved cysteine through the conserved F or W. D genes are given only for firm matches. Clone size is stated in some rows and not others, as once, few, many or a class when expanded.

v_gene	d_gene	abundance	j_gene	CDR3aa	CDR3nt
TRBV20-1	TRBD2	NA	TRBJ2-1	CSALAGYYNEQFF	TGCAGTGCTCTAGCGGGCTACTACAATGAGCAGTTCTTC
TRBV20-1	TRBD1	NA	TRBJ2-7	CSATGSSYEQYF	TGCAGTGCGACAGGGAGCTCCTACGAGCAGTACTTC
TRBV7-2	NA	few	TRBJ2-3	CASSLVYQDTQYF	TGTGCCAGCAGCTTAGTATACCAGGATACGCAGTATTTT
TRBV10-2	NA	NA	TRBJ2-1	CASSELGGRVNEQFF	TGCGCCAGCAGTGAGTTGGGGGGGCGCGTCAATGAGCAGTTCTTC
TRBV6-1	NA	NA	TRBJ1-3	CATRQDFSGNTIYF	TGTGCCACCCGACAGGACTTCTCTGGAAACACCATATATTTT
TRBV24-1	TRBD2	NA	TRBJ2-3	CATSDSPTSRADTQYF	TGTGCCACCAGTGACTCCCCGACTAGCAGAGCAGATACGCAGTATTTT
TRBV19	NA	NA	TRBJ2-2	CASSIRLARWNTGELFF	TGTGCCAGTAGTATCCGACTGGCAAGGTGGAACACCGGGGAGCTGTTTTTT
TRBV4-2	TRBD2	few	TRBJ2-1	CASSHEREVHEQFF	TGTGCCAGCAGCCACGAGCGGGAGGTTCATGAGCAGTTCTTC
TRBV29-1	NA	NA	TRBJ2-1	CSVDGGTYNEQFF	TGCAGCGTTGATGGCGGGACCTACAATGAGCAGTTCTTC
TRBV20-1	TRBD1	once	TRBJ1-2	CSARDWGTGDGYTF	TGCAGTGCTAGAGATTGGGGGACAGGGGATGGCTACACCTTC
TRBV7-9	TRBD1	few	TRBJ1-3	CASSMTGGEYTIYF	TGTGCCAGCAGCATGACAGGGGGCGAATACACCATATATTTT
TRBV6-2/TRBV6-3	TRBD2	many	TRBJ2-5	CASSYRRTGLAEETQYF	TGTGCCAGCAGTTACCGCCGGACGGGACTAGCGGAAGAGACCCAGTACTTC
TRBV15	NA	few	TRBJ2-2	CATSRDEDKRGGINTGELFF	TGTGCCACCAGCAGAGATGAGGACAAACGGGGCGGCATCAACACCGGGGAGCTGTTTTTT
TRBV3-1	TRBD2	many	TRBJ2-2	CASSPLGGRNTGELFF	TGTGCCAGCAGCCCCCTCGGCGGGAGAAACACCGGGGAGCTGTTTTTT
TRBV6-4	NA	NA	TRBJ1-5	CASSADYSNQPQHF	TGTGCCAGCAGTGCCGACTATAGCAATCAGCCCCAGCATTTT
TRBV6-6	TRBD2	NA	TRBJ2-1	CASSASGKSNEQFF	TGTGCCAGCAGTGCTAGCGGGAAATCAAATGAGCAGTTCTTC
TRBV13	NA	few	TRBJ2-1	CASSSPPSAYNEQFF	TGTGCCAGCAGCTCCCCCCCGTCAGCCTACAATGAGCAGTTCTTC
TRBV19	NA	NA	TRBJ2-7	CASSIDYPGPYEQYF	TGTGCCAGTAGTATCGATTACCCAGGACCCTACGAGCAGTACTTC
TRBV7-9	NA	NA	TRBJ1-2	CASSSGLYGYTF	TGTGCCAGCAGCTCGGGGCTCTATGGCTACACCTTC
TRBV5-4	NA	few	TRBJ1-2	CASSLVQGNYGYTF	TGTGCCAGCAGCTTGGTACAAGGAAACTATGGCTACACCTTC
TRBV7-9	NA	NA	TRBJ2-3	CASSLPQGRIGTDTQYF	TGTGCCAGCAGCTTACCACAGGGAAGGATCGGCACAGATACGCAGTATTTT
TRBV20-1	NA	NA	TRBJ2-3	CSARFPGQPSGAHTDTQYF	TGCAGTGCTAGATTCCCGGGACAACCCTCTGGGGCGCACACAGATACGCAGTATTTT
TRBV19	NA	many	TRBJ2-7	CASNPGTATYEQYF	TGTGCCAGTAATCCCGGGACCGCCACCTACGAGCAGTACTTC
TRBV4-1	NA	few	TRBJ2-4	CASSQGQDVKNIQYF	TGCGCCAGCAGCCAAGGACAGGATGTCAAAAACATTCAGTACTTC
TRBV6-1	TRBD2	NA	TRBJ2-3	CALLGLALSSTDTQYF	TGTGCCCTCCTAGGACTAGCGCTATCTAGCACAGATACGCAGTATTTT
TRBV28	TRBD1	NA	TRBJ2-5	CASATGDRQETQYF	TGTGCCAGCGCAACAGGGGACCGACAAGAGACCCAGTACTTC
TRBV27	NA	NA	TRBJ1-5	CASSYRDNQPQHF	TGTGCCAGCAGTTACAGGGATAATCAGCCCCAGCATTTT
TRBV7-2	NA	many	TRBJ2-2	CASSLSFSANTGELFF	TGTGCCAGCAGCTTATCATTCTCGGCTAACACCGGGGAGCTGTTTTTT
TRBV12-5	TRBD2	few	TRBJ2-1	CASGLVRTSDGPNEQFF	TGTGCTAGTGGTTTGGTCCGGACTAGCGATGGTCCCAATGAGCAGTTCTTC
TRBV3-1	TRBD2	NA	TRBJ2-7	CASSQDHGAGAYEQYF	TGTGCCAGCAGCCAAGATCACGGAGCGGGAGCCTACGAGCAGTACTTC
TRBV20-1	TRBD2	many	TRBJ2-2	CSAKRTSGSSVTGELFF	TGCAGTGCTAAACGGACTAGCGGGAGTTCGGTCACCGGGGAGCTGTTTTTT
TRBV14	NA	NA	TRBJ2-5	CASSPWTVVGETQYF	TGTGCCAGCAGCCCCTGGACGGTGGTGGGAGAGACCCAGTACTTC
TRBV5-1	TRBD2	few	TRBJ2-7	CASSRGGLAGGGSYEQYF	TGCGCCAGCTCAAGAGGGGGACTAGCGGGTGGAGGATCCTACGAGCAGTACTTC
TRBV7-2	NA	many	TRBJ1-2	CASSLPDSNYGYTF	TGTGCCAGCAGCTTACCCGACAGCAACTATGGCTACACCTTC
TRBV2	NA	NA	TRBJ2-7	CASVFVLTRGEQYF	TGTGCCAGCGTCTTTGTACTAACGAGGGGCGAGCAGTACTTC
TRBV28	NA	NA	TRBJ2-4	CASSLSPAKDIQYF	TGTGCCAGCAGTTTGAGTCCCGCGAAGGACATTCAGTACTTC
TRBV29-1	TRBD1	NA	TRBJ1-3	CSVDWTGKGNTIYF	TGCAGCGTTGACTGGACAGGGAAAGGAAACACCATATATTTT
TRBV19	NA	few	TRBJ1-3	CASSLHSGNTIYF	TGTGCCAGTAGTCTCCACTCTGGAAACACCATATATTTT
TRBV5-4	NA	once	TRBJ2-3	CASRFFATDTQYF	TGTGCCAGCAGGTTTTTCGCCACAGATACGCAGTATTTT
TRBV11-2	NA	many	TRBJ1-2	CASSLGGSGGAGVYGYTF	TGTGCCAGCAGCTTAGGCGGTAGCGGGGGCGCAGGTGTCTATGGCTACACCTTC
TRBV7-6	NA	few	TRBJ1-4	CASSLGPNEKLFF	TGTGCCAGCAGCTTAGGACCTAATGAAAAACTGTTTTTT
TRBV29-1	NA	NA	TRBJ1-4	CSVQRAGRGGEKLFF	TGCAGCGTCCAACGAGCGGGCAGGGGCGGTGAAAAACTGTTTTTT
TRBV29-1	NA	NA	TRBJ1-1	CSSGRGNTEAFF	TGCAGTTCAGGACGGGGGAATACTGAAGCTTTCTTT